The present entry profiles one T cell receptor (beta chain) with its context. Its antigen is as yet unknown. One junction end disagrees with the germline gene, perhaps due to a read error. The sample originates from a study of tumor and adjacent non-tumor tissue in lung cancer. Study-wide background: Patients comprised approximately eleven adenocarcinoma, a couple of squamous cell carcinoma and 1 small cell lung cancer. Study-level findings and limits: Tumor tissue had significantly higher TCR diversity than normal lung. Higher tumor TCR diversity was associated with shorter survival.

Germline CDR1 is SGHRS and CDR2 is YFSETQ. CDR3 size: 14 residues. TCRbeta libraries were built with three rounds of nested PCR, modified from ARM-PCR. TCRdb redid the calling of the multiplex PCR reads with MiXCR, one entry per CDR3 protein. The table includes around 200,000 distinct CDR3 sequences, 71% detected once. The template was RNA from unsorted bulk tissue. Chemotherapy-naive patients with new lung cancer underwent thoracic surgery in China, August–November 2014. The sequencing sample was made of lung tumor tissue. The clonotype comes from a man in his 60s with non-small cell lung cancer. The chain combines TRBV5-1 with TRBJ1-3, with D uncertain. The DNA for the CDR3 is TGCGCCAGCAGCTTGGGAGGTTCTGGATACACCATATATTTT. This translates into CASSLGGSGYTIYF.